The 22 T cell receptor beta chains below all came from one sample that was sequenced in a study of T cell responses to AZD1222 COVID-19 vaccine (dated by TCRdb to about 2021). The protocol used for the library was the immunoSEQ multiplex PCR assay. As stored in TCRdb, this immuneACCESS dataset retains in-frame rearrangements with V and J assigned. A fraction of the clones does not appear; measured against another copy, unresolved V genes explain less than half of the discrepancy, and the remainder lacks a known reason. This sample lists about 160,000 clones; about 90% were detected once. Roughly 4.5% of the sample goes to the ten largest clones. Interpreted using the paper, the time point label stands for: baseline before first vaccination. The sample's treatment or condition label, in plain terms: meningococcal conjugate vaccine given as trial control. The sample was peripheral blood, taken on day 0 of MenACWY control vaccination. These receptors all come from an adult in good health.

The V and J genes are TRBV29-1 and TRBJ1-2, with unresolved D. The V gene's germline CDR1 is SQVTM and CDR2 ANQGSEA. Deletions cut 3 bases from V and 0 bases from J, with 8 bases between. This CDR3 contains 13 residues. DNA for the CDR3: TGCAGCGTTGAGAAGGAAGCTAACTATGGCTACACCTTC. Its translation: CSVEKEANYGYTF.

The CDR3 loop is CASSLGGGVTEAFF. DNA of the CDR3: TGTGCCAGCAGTTTAGGGGGGGGAGTGACTGAAGCTTTCTTT. The rearrangement uses TRBV28 and TRBJ1-1; possible D gene TRBD1, 5 bases. Trimming removed 2 bases from V and 5 bases from J, with 12 bases in between. The CDR3 extends over 14 amino acids. Germline V CDR1 and CDR2: MDHEN, SYDVKM.

The V call is TRBV7-3, the J call TRBJ2-2; D is perhaps TRBD1 (6 bases). Germline V CDR1 and CDR2: SGHTA, FQGTGA. CDR3 size: 14 residues. The germline V and J ends were trimmed by 5 bases and 1 base, with 8 bases remaining between them. The CDR3 bases are TGTGCCAGCAGCGCGGACAGGAACACCGGGGAGCTGTTTTTT. Translation: CASSADRNTGELFF. Looking up the rest from reference TRBV7-3 and TRBJ2-2 gives the full variable domain: GAGVSQTPSNKVTEKGKYVELRCDPISGHTALYWYRQSLGQGPEFLIYFQGTGAADDSGLPNDRFFAVRPEGSVSTLKIQRTERGDSAVYLCASSADRNTGELFFGEGSRLTVL.

This clone was detected a few times. V usage is TRBV11-1 and J usage is TRBJ2-3, with D tentatively TRBD2 (5 bases). In germline, CDR1 is SGHAT, CDR2 FQDESV (reference sequence). The CDR3 is made up of 12 amino acids. V lost 6 bases, J lost 6 bases, and 10 bases lay in between. Here the CDR3 DNA reads TGTGCCAGCAGTCCCCCGGGGGATACGCAGTATTTT. It yields the protein CASSPPGDTQYF.

The CDR3 reads CASSPGGTSGAPYNEQFF. In DNA form, the CDR3 reads TGTGCCAGCAGCCCAGGTGGGACTAGCGGGGCCCCCTACAATGAGCAGTTCTTC. The chain combines TRBV7-2 with TRBJ2-1; TRBD2 matches at 13 bases. The V gene end was trimmed by 5 bases and the J gene end by 2 bases; junction bases not matched to a gene: 9. CDR1 and CDR2 (germline): SGHTA, FQGNSA. The CDR3 contains 18 residues. Drawing the rest from reference TRBV7-2 and TRBJ2-1, the complete variable domain is GAGVSQSPSNKVTEKGKDVELRCDPISGHTALYWYRQSLGQGLEFLIYFQGNSAPDKSGLPSDRFSAERTGGSVSTLTIQRTQQEDSAVYLCASSPGGTSGAPYNEQFFGPGTRLTVL.

This clone was seen only a few times. This chain uses TRBV9 with TRBJ1-3; the D is unclear. This CDR3 region has 13 residues. V lost 0 bases to trimming and J lost 7 bases, with 8 bases between them. Germline lookup yields CDR1 SGDLS and CDR2 YYNGEE. In nucleotides, the CDR3 is TGTGCCAGCAGCGTAGTAGGTGGTAACACCATATATTTT. Translated: CASSVVGGNTIYF.

The chain carries TRBV6-5 and TRBJ2-7; either TRBD1 or TRBD2 may fit D (5 bases each). Germline V gives CDR1 MNHEY, CDR2 SVGAGI. Trimming left V 10 bases short and J 0 bases short, with 13 bases between. The CDR3 extends over 13 amino acids. The CDR3, as DNA: TGTGCCACCCGGGACGGTCGCTCCTACGAGCAGTACTTC. It yields the protein CATRDGRSYEQYF.

The chain carries TRBV28 and TRBJ2-7, with unresolved D. CDR1 and CDR2 (germline): MDHEN, SYDVKM. The ends were cut back, 7 bases at V and 4 bases at J, with 11 bases in the middle. This CDR3 contains 12 residues. The CDR3 bases are TGTGCCAGCACCGAGAGTGGGTACGAGCAGTACTTC. This codes for CASTESGYEQYF.

The CDR3 region has the DNA TGTGCCAGCAGCTCCTTAGGGCGGAAAGCGGACTACACCTTC. Translating gives CASSSLGRKADYTF. The J gene is TRBJ1-2, the V gene TRBV7-2; D is uncertain. Germline loops: CDR1 SGHTA, CDR2 FQGNSA. V gave up 4 bases and J gave up 10 bases, with 19 bases separating them. The CDR3 consists of 14 residues.

This clone was seen only once. V is TRBV6-2 or TRBV6-3 and J is TRBJ1-1; 11 bases agree with TRBD1. CDR3 size: 17 residues. The germline V gene encodes CDR1 MNHEY and CDR2 SVGEGT. The ends lost 0 bases at V and 3 bases at J; junction bases unmatched: 6. CDR3 nucleotide sequence: TGTGCCAGCAGTTACTCATGGACAGGGGGCAGGGACACTGAAGCTTTCTTT. This translates into CASSYSWTGGRDTEAFF.

The chain carries TRBV9 and TRBJ2-3; D unclear. V was pared by 0 bases and J by 4 bases, with 9 bases between. This CDR3 spans 14 amino acids. Looked up from germline, CDR1 is SGDLS and CDR2 is YYNGEE. CDR3 in DNA: TGTGCCAGCAGCGTAGCCAACAGCCCAGATACGCAGTATTTT. As protein: CASSVANSPDTQYF.

This clone was counted once. The chain joins TRBV3-1 (or the pseudogene TRBV3-2) to TRBJ2-1; no clear D gene. Germline-derived CDR1 and CDR2 are LGHDT and YNNKEL (reference sequence). CDR3 size: 13 residues. The V gene lost 2 bases and the J gene lost 6 bases, with 8 bases spanning the gap. This chain's CDR3 is CASSQPAANEQFF. In DNA, the CDR3 is TGTGCCAGCAGCCAACCGGCGGCCAATGAGCAGTTCTTC.

This sequence joins TRBV30 and TRBJ1-3, with a possible D match to TRBD1 (6 bases). Trimming stripped 0 bases from V and 3 bases from J, with 12 bases between. The germline CDR1 and CDR2 sequences are GTSNPN and SVGIG (reference sequence). CDR3 length equals 15 residues. CDR3 amino acids: CAWSVGGAGGNTIYF. CDR3 in DNA: TGTGCCTGGAGTGTAGGGGGGGCTGGTGGAAACACCATATATTTT.

The chain employs TRBV23-1 and TRBJ2-7; the D gene could be TRBD1 or TRBD2 (6 bases each). TRBV23-1 is sorted into the ORF group, with uncertain function. The CDR3 length is 14 residues. Trimming removed 2 bases at V and 2 bases at J, with 10 bases between. CDR3 coding DNA: TGCGCCAGCAGTCAAAAGGGGGGTACCTACGAGCAGTACTTC. This codes for CASSQKGGTYEQYF.

The rearrangement uses TRBV12-5 and TRBJ1-5; D unresolved. The CDR3 runs 14 residues. The germline gives CDR1 LGHNT, CDR2 FRNRAP. V was cut by 2 bases and J by 4 bases, with 9 bases left in between. The CDR3 DNA is TGTGCTAGTGGTTTGAATCCGGATAATCAGCCCCAGCATTTT. Translating gives CASGLNPDNQPQHF.

The chain has TRBV7-2 and TRBJ1-5, with D hard to call. This CDR3 comprises 14 residues. The V gene's germline CDR1 is SGHTA and CDR2 FQGNSA. The ends were cut back, 6 bases at V and 9 bases at J, with 18 bases in the middle. CDR3 amino acids: CASSKDWVASPQHF. In nucleotides, the CDR3 is TGTGCCAGCAGTAAAGACTGGGTCGCGTCGCCCCAGCATTTT.

The chain employs TRBV9 and TRBJ1-6; D is ambiguous. CDR3 size: 14 residues. Trimming cost V 0 bases and J 6 bases, with 7 bases left between them. Per the germline V gene, CDR1 is SGDLS and CDR2 is YYNGEE. CDR3 DNA sequence: TGTGCCAGCAGCGTAGGAGTGAGTAATTCACCCCTCCACTTT. Protein product: CASSVGVSNSPLHF.

The rearrangement links TRBV27 to TRBJ2-7; D assignment may be TRBD1 or TRBD2 (6 bases each). Germline CDR1 MNHEY, CDR2 SMNVEV (reference sequence). V dropped 7 bases and J dropped 1 base, with 11 bases sitting between them. The CDR3 runs to 13 residues. Written as DNA, the CDR3 is TGTGCCAGCAAGGGGGGATCTTCCTACGAGCAGTACTTC. This sequence encodes CASKGGSSYEQYF.

The CDR3 nucleotides read TGTGCCAGCAGCTTGCCCGGGACTAGCGGGAGCGAGCAGTACTTC. It specifies CASSLPGTSGSEQYF. The chain recombines TRBV7-6 with TRBJ2-7; 14 bases map to TRBD2. Losses at the gene ends were 3 bases for V and 6 bases for J; bases not matched to a gene: 4. Looked up from germline, CDR1 is SGHVS and CDR2 is FNYEAQ. The CDR3 has 15 amino acids.

The V gene is TRBV19, the J gene TRBJ2-7, with 8 bases lining up with TRBD2. V lost 2 bases and J lost 4; bases outside the gene matches: 7. The CDR3 is 15 residues long. The germline V gene has CDR1 LNHDA and CDR2 SQIVND (reference sequence). The CDR3, as DNA: TGTGCCAGTAGTATAAAGCGGGAGAAAGGGTACGAGCAGTACTTC. Encoded protein: CASSIKREKGYEQYF.

V gene TRBV28 combines with J gene TRBJ2-5; D possibly matches TRBD1 or TRBD2 (5 bases each). Germline values: CDR1 MDHEN, CDR2 SYDVKM. Trimming shortened V by 8 bases and J by 6 bases, and 19 bases separated the two germline ends. There are 14 residues in the CDR3. CDR3 nucleotides: TGTGCCAGCGAGGGACCGCGAAATCGGAAGACCCAGTACTTC. Its translation is CASEGPRNRKTQYF.

The chain combines TRBV15 with TRBJ2-7; no clear D. Germline V lookup: CDR1 LNHNV, CDR2 YYDKDF (reference sequence). V gave up 5 bases and J gave up 2 bases, with 4 bases separating them. This CDR3 spans 11 amino acids. The CDR3 loop reads CATSDPYEQYF. The DNA of the CDR3 is TGTGCCACCAGCGACCCCTACGAGCAGTACTTC.